The entry below gives a single T cell receptor (beta chain) sequence along with its context. This sample's time point: after trial treatment. Regarding treatment: LDRT plus nivolumab, ipilimumab, low-dose cyclophosphamide and aspirin (RACIN trial). TRAV- and TRBV-specific primers primed first-strand cDNA, covering alpha and beta chains. With a constant-region primer and a V-primer adapter, TCRs were subjected to roughly 18 PCR cycles of amplification. TCRdb reanalysed the reads using MiXCR and keeps one entry per CDR3 protein. The repertoire holds some 57,000 distinct CDR3 sequences, with about 25% as singletons. CDR1 is MDHEN and CDR2 is SYDVKM in the germline V gene. The CDR3 is made up of 14 amino acids. V trimming: 7 bases; J trimming: 3 bases; junction bases outside the gene matches: 6. These data belong to a study of low-dose radiotherapy and immunotherapy resistance in tumors. Study details: Radiation delivery to Cohort 1 consisted of 0.5 Gy per fraction every 2 weeks, summing to 6.5 Gy. Cohort 2 received 1 Gy per fraction every two weeks, totaling 13 Gy over 26 weeks. Daily intake of oral aspirin 300 mg by patients lasted four cycles and began on cycle 1 day 1.

This clonotype was obtained from a male donor with prostate cancer. The sample in question was PBMCs, obtained after low-dose radiotherapy plus immunotherapy. V gene TRBV28 combines with J gene TRBJ1-1, with TRBD1 matching over 9 bases. The CDR3 loop is CASIFDRGDTEAFF. In DNA, the CDR3 is TGTGCCAGCATTTTCGACAGGGGGGACACTGAAGCTTTCTTT.